One TCR beta chain is described in this entry. This entry is derived from a study of blood T cell repertoires in COVID-19. Across the study: The United States, Italy and Spain supplied acute and convalescent COVID-19 samples. From T cells, B-cell-depleted T cells, or PBMCs came the material, which was cDNA or gDNA.

In the original processing: Estimates of nucleated cell counts were drawn from the amplification of reference gene primers. TCRdb's copy holds only in-frame clones and misses some; the assay was immunoSEQ multiplex PCR. The V and J calls and clone size are taken from that table; D and trimming were inferred from the DNA. The table lists roughly 150,000 clones, roughly 85% of them singletons. This CDR3 spans 15 amino acids. V gave up 2 bases and J gave up 0 bases, with 7 bases separating them. Germline V lookup: CDR1 MNHGY, CDR2 SAAAGT. The sequence came from a man aged 50 to 59 with acute or convalescent COVID-19. Sequencing was done on a sample of peripheral blood. The chain is built from TRBV6-8 and TRBJ2-2; tentatively, D is TRBD2 (6 bases). The CDR3 sequence is CASSYLAPNTGELFF. The CDR3 bases are TGTGCCAGCAGTTACCTAGCGCCGAACACCGGGGAGCTGTTTTTT.